This is a list of T cell receptor beta chains from one sample in a study of cytomegalovirus exposure and HLA in healthy donors. TCRdb keeps only in-frame clones here, not all; method: immunoSEQ multiplex PCR. The sample records some 200,000 clones, approximately 81% being singletons. Specimen: PBMCs. The receptor source for this set is a woman aged 50 to 65 in good health and CMV-seronegative. The CDR3 runs from the conserved cysteine through the conserved F or W. The D gene is left open where the match is weak. Rows give clone size only sometimes, using once, few, many, or a class for an expanded clone.

>TRBD1|TRBV7-2|once|TRBJ2-5
TGTGCCAGCAGCTTATCACAGGGGGTAGAGACCCAGTACTTC
CASSLSQGVETQYF
>-|TRBV6-4|once|TRBJ2-5
TGTGCCAGCAGTGAGGGTAGGGGCTCCCAAGAGACCCAGTACTTC
CASSEGRGSQETQYF
>-|TRBV28|-|TRBJ1-4
TGTGCCAGCAGTTTAGTGTGGGTGTTCAGTAAACGTAGCGGAACTAATGAAAAACTGTTTTTT
CASSLVWVFSKRSGTNEKLFF
>TRBD1|TRBV13|-|TRBJ2-7
TGTGCCAGCAGCGAATCCACAGGGGTCAACGAGCAGTACTTC
CASSESTGVNEQYF
>-|TRBV15|-|TRBJ2-1
TGTGCCACCAGGCACAGGGACCCCTTCAATGAGCAGTTCTTC
CATRHRDPFNEQFF
>-|TRBV7-7|once|TRBJ1-5
TGTGCCAGCAGCTTTGCCCTCGGTCAGCCCCAGCATTTT
CASSFALGQPQHF
>-|TRBV29-1|-|TRBJ1-1
TGCAGCGTGCGGACTATGAACACTGAAGCTTTCTTT
CSVRTMNTEAFF
>-|TRBV29-1|-|TRBJ1-4
TGCAGCGTCGGTGAGGGCAGGGAAAAACTGTTTTTT
CSVGEGREKLFF
>TRBD2|TRBV9|-|TRBJ2-5
TGTGCCAGCAGCGTAGGTACGGGGGGGCGCGAGACCCAGTACTTC
CASSVGTGGRETQYF
>-|TRBV7-9|few|TRBJ1-4
TGTGCCAGCAGCCCCCGGGGGGATGGGAATGAAAAACTGTTTTTT
CASSPRGDGNEKLFF
>TRBD1|TRBV14|-|TRBJ2-7
TGTGCCAGCAGCCAAGGGCCGGGGACAGGGCCCTACGAGCAGTACTTC
CASSQGPGTGPYEQYF
>TRBD1|TRBV28|once|TRBJ1-4
TGTGCCAGCGGACAGGGGAGCGAAAAACTGTTTTTT
CASGQGSEKLFF
>-|TRBV7-2|-|TRBJ2-7
TGTGCCAGCAGCTTAGGGCAGGGGATGTCCTACGAGCAGTACTTC
CASSLGQGMSYEQYF
>-|TRBV5-6|-|TRBJ2-1
TGTGCCAGCAGCTTGGGGGGGGACCACTACAACAATGAGCAGTTCTTC
CASSLGGDHYNNEQFF
>-|TRBV27|-|TRBJ2-7
TGTGCCAGCAGGGGGGGACAGAGAGGGTCCTACGAGCAGTACTTC
CASRGGQRGSYEQYF
>-|TRBV11-2|once|TRBJ2-1
TGTGCCAGCAGCTTAGATCTGAGGCGGGGACAGTTCTTC
CASSLDLRRGQFF
>-|TRBV7-2|-|TRBJ2-5
TGTGCCAGCAGCGCGGACAGTCCGGGAGGCTTAGAGACCCAGTACTTC
CASSADSPGGLETQYF
>-|TRBV4-1|-|TRBJ1-3
TGCGCCAGCAGCCAAGGGACACAGTCTGGAAACACCATATATTTT
CASSQGTQSGNTIYF
>TRBD2|TRBV7-2|-|TRBJ2-3
TGTGCCAGCAGCCCCTTGGGACTAGCGGCCCGAGATACGCAGTATTTT
CASSPLGLAARDTQYF
>TRBD1|TRBV19|-|TRBJ2-7
TGTGCCAGTACCCAGACAGGGGAGTGGGAGCAGTACTTC
CASTQTGEWEQYF
>-|TRBV11-2|-|TRBJ2-7
TGTGCCAGCAGCTTAGGGGGCAGCTACGAGCAGTACTTC
CASSLGGSYEQYF
>-|TRBV6-1|-|TRBJ1-3
TGTGCCAGCAGTACGGACAGATACTCTGGAAACACCATATATTTT
CASSTDRYSGNTIYF
>-|TRBV6-1|-|TRBJ1-6
TGTGCCAGCAGTGAGACCATTCCCCGGAGCTCCTATAATTCACCCCTCCACTTT
CASSETIPRSSYNSPLHF
>-|TRBV4-1|-|TRBJ2-3
TGCGCCAGCAGCCAAGTCGTGGGTCGGGGCACAGATACGCAGTATTTT
CASSQVVGRGTDTQYF
>TRBD1|TRBV30|-|TRBJ1-1
TGTGCCTGGAGTTTCAGGGGGCTTGGCACTGAAGCTTTCTTT
CAWSFRGLGTEAFF
>-|TRBV21-1|-|TRBJ1-5
TGTGCCAGCAGCATATCCCAGGATCCGGGACAGAGAAGGCGTCTCTCTGGTCAGCCCCAGCATTTT
CASSISQDPGQRRRLSGQPQHF
>TRBD1|TRBV7-3|-|TRBJ2-7
TGTGCCAGCAGCAAAGGACAGGGGGCATACGAGCAGTACTTC
CASSKGQGAYEQYF
>-|TRBV7-2|-|TRBJ2-2
TGTGCCAGCAGCTTAGTCCAGGTTACCGGGGAGCTGTTTTTT
CASSLVQVTGELFF